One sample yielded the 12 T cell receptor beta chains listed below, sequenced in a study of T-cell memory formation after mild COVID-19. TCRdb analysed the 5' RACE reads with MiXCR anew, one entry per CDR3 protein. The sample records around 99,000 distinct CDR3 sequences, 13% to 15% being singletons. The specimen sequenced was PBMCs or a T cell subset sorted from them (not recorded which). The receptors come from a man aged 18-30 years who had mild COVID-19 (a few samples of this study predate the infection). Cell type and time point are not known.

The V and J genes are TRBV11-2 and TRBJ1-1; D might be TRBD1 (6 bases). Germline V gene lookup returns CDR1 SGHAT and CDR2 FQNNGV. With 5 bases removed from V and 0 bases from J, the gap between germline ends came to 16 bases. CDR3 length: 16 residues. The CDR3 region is CASSTNPGHLNTEAFF. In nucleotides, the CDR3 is TGTGCCAGCAGCACGAATCCGGGACACCTGAACACTGAAGCTTTCTTT.

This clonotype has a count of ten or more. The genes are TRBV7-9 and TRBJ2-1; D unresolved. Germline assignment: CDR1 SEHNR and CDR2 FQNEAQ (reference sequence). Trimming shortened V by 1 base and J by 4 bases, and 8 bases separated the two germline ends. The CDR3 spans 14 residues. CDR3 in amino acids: CASSLEPSYNEQFF. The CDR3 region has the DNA TGTGCCAGCAGCTTAGAGCCCTCGTACAATGAGCAGTTCTTC. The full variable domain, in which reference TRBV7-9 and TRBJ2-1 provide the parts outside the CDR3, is DTGVSQNPRHKITKRGQNVTFRCDPISEHNRLYWYRQTLGQGPEFLTYFQNEAQLEKSRLLSDRFSAERPKGSFSTLEIQRTEQGDSAMYLCASSLEPSYNEQFFGPGTRLTVL.

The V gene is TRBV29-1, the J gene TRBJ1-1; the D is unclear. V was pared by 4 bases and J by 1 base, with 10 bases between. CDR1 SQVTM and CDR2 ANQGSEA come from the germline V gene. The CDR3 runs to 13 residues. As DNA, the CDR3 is TGCAGCGTTGTTGATAGGCAGAACACTGAAGCTTTCTTT. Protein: CSVVDRQNTEAFF.

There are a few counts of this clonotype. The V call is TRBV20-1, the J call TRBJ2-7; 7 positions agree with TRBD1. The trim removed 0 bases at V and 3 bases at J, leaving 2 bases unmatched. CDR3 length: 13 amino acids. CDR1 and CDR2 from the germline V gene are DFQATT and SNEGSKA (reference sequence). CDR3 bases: TGCAGTGCTAGAGACCGACAGGGCTACGAGCAGTACTTC. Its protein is CSARDRQGYEQYF.

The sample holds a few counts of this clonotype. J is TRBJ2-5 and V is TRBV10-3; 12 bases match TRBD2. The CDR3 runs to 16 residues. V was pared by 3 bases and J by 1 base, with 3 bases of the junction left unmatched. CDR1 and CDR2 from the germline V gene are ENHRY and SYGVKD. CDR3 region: CAISDLLAGGQETQYF. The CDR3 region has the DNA TGTGCCATCAGTGATTTACTAGCGGGGGGCCAAGAGACCCAGTACTTC.

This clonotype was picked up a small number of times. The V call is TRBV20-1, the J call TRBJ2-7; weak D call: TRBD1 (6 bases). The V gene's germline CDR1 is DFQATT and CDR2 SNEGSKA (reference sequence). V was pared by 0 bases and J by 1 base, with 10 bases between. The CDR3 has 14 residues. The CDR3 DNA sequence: TGCAGTGCTAGAGATGGAGGACAGTCCTACGAGCAGTACGTC. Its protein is CSARDGGQSYEQYV.

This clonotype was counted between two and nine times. CDR3 nucleotide sequence: TGTGCCAGTAGTATTAGTCCGAACACTGAAGCTTTCTTT. Translated: CASSISPNTEAFF. The rearrangement uses TRBV19 and TRBJ1-1, with unresolved D. CDR1 is LNHDA and CDR2 is SQIVND in the germline V gene (reference sequence). The CDR3 length is 13 residues. Trimming left V 3 bases short and J 1 base short, with 6 bases between.

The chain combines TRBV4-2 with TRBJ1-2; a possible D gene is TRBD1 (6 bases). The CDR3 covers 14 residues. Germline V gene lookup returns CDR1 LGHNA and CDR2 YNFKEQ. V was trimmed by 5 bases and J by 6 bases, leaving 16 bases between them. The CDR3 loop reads CASSSHTGFDGYTF. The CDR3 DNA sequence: TGTGCCAGCAGCTCACACACAGGGTTTGATGGCTACACCTTC.

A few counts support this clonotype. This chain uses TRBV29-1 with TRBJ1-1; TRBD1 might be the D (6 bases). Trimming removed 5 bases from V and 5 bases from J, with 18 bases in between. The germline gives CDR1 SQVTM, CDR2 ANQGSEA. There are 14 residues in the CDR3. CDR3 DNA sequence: TGCAGCGTTACCCCCCTTGGGGGGCAGACTGAAGCTTTCTTT. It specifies CSVTPLGGQTEAFF.

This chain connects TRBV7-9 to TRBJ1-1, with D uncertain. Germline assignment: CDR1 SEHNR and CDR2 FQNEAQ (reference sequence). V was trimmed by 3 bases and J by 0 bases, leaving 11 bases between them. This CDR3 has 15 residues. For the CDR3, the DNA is TGTGCCAGCAGCTTCCCGATACTGATGAACACTGAAGCTTTCTTT. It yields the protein CASSFPILMNTEAFF.

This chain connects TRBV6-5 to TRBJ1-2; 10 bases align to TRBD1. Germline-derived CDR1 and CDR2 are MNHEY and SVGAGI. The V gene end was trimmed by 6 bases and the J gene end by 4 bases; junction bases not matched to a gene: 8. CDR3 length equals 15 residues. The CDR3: CASSPTGTGAYGYTF. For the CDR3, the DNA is TGTGCCAGCAGCCCGACCGGGACAGGGGCCTATGGCTACACCTTC.

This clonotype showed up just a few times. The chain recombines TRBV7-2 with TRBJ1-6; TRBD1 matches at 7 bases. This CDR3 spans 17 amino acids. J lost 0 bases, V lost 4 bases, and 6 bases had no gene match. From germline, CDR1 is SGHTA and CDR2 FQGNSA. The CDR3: CASSSTGPRSYNSPLHF. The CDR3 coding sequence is TGTGCCAGCAGCTCGACAGGGCCGCGCTCCTATAATTCACCCCTCCACTTT.